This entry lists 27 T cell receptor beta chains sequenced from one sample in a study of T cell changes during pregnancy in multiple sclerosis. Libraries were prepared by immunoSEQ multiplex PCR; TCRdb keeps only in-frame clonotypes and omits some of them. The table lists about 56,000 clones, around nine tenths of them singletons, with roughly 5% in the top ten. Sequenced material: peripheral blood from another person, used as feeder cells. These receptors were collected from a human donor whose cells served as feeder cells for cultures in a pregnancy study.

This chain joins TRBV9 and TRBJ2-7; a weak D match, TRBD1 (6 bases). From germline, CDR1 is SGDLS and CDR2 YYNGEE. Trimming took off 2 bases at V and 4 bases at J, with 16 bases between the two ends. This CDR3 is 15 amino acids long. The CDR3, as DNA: TGTGCCAGCAGCGTCCTAGGGGGTCCTGGGTACGAGCAGTACTTC. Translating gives CASSVLGGPGYEQYF. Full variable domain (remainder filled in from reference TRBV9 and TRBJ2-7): DSGVTQTPKHLITATGQRVTLRCSPRSGDLSVYWYQQSLDQGLQFLIQYYNGEERAKGNILERFSAQQFPDLHSELNLSSLELGDSALYFCASSVLGGPGYEQYFGPGTRLTVT.

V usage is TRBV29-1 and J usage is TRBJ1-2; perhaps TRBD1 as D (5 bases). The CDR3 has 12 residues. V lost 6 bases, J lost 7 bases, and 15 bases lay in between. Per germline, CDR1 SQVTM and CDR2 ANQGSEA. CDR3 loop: CSVDGDSGGYTF. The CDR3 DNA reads TGCAGCGTGGATGGGGACTCGGGTGGCTACACCTTC. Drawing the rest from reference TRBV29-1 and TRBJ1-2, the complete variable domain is SAVISQKPSRDICQRGTSLTIQCQVDSQVTMMFWYRQQPGQSLTLIATANQGSEATYESGFVIDKFPISRPNLTFSTLTVSNMSPEDSSIYLCSVDGDSGGYTFGSGTRLTVV.

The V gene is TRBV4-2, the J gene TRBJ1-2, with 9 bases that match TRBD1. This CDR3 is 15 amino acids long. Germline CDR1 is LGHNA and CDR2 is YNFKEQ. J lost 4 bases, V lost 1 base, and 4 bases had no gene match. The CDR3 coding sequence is TGTGCCAGCAGCCAAGGGACAGGGGTTCCCTATGGCTACACCTTC. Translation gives CASSQGTGVPYGYTF.

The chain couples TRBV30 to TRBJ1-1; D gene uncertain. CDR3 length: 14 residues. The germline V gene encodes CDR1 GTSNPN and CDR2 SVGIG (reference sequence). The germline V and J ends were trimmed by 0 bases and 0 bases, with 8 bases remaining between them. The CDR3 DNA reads TGTGCCTGGAGTGTAGGGATTCTGAACACTGAAGCTTTCTTT. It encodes CAWSVGILNTEAFF.

The CDR3 coding sequence is TGTGCCACCACGGCAGGTTCTAGCACAGATACGCAGTATTTT. Protein sequence: CATTAGSSTDTQYF. The chain couples TRBV15 to TRBJ2-3; D ambiguous. The CDR3 totals 14 residues. V lost 7 bases and J lost 0, with 11 bases in between. Germline CDR1 is LNHNV and CDR2 is YYDKDF (reference sequence).

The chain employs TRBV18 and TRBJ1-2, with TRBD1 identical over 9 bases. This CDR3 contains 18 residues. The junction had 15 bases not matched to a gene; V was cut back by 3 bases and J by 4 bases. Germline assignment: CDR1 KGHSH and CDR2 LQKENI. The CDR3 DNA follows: TGTGCCAGCTCACCGGTCCCGGGACAGGGATGGGCTTCCTATGGCTACACCTTC. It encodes CASSPVPGQGWASYGYTF.

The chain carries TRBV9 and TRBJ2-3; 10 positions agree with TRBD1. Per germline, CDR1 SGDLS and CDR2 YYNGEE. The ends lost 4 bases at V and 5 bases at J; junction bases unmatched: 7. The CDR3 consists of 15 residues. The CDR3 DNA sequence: TGTGCCAGCAGCCTGTCCGGGACAGGGGAAGATACGCAGTATTTT. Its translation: CASSLSGTGEDTQYF.

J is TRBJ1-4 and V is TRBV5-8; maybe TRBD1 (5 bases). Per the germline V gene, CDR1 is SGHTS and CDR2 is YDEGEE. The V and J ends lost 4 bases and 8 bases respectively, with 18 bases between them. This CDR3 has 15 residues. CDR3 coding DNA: TGTGCCAGCAGCCGACGCGGGGGAGGGAAGGAAAAACTGTTTTTT. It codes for CASSRRGGGKEKLFF.

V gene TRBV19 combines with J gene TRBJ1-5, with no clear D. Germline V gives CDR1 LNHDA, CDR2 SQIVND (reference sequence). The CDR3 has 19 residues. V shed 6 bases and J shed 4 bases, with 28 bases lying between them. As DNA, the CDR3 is TGTGCCAGTAGCACGACCCCCCGTGGAGGGAAAAGGATTAATCAGCCCCAGCATTTT. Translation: CASSTTPRGGKRINQPQHF.

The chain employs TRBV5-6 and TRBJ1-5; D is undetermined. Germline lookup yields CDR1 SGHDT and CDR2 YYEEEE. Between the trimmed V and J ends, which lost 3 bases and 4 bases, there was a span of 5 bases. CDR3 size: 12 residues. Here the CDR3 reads CASSSENQPQHF. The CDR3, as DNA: TGTGCCAGCAGCTCGGAGAATCAGCCCCAGCATTTT.

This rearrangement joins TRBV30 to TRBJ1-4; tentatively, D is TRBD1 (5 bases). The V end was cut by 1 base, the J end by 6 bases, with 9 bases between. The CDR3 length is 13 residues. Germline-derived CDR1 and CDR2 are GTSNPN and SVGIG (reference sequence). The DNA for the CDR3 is TGTGCCTGGAGTGCTGGAGGGGATGAAAAACTGTTTTTT. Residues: CAWSAGGDEKLFF.

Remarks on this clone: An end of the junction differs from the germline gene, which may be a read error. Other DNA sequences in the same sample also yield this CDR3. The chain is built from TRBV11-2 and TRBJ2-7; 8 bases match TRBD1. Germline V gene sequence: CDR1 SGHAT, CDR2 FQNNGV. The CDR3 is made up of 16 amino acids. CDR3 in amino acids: CASSPGQGRGAYEQYF. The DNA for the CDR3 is TGCGCCAGCAGCCCAGGACAGGGTCGGGGAGCCTACGAGCAGTACTTC.

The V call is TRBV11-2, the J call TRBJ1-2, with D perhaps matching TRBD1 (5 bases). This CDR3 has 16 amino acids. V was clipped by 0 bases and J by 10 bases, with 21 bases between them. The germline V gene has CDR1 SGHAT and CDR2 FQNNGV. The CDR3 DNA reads TGTGCCAGCAGCTTAGATCAAAGGGGTAAAGGCTTTGCCTACACCTTC. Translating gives CASSLDQRGKGFAYTF.

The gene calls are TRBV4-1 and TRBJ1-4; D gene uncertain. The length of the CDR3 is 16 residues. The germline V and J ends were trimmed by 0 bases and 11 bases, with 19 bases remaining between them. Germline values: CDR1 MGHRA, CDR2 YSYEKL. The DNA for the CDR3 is TGCGCCAGCAGCCAAGAAGCATGGCAGTTACTGGGGAAACTGTTTTTT. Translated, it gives CASSQEAWQLLGKLFF.

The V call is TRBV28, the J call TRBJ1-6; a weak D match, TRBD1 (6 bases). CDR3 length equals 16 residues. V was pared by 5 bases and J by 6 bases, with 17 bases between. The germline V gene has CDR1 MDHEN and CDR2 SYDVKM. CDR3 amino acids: CASSALGGPGNSPLHF. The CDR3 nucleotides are TGTGCCAGCAGTGCCTTAGGGGGGCCTGGTAATTCACCCCTCCACTTT. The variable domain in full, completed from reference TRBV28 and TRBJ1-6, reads DVKVTQSSRYLVKRTGEKVFLECVQDMDHENMFWYRQDPGLGLRLIYFSYDVKMKEKGDIPEGYSVSREKKERFSLILESASTNQTSMYLCASSALGGPGNSPLHFGNGTRLTVT.

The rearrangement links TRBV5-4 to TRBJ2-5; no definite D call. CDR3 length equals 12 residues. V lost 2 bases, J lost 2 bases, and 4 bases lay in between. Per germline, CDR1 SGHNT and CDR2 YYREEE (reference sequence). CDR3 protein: CASSLGQETQYF. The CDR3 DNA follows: TGTGCCAGCAGCTTAGGGCAAGAGACCCAGTACTTC.

The CDR3 nucleotides are TGTGCCAGCAGTTCCCCCGGGACAGGGGGCTACGAGCAGTACTTC. This encodes CASSSPGTGGYEQYF. The chain couples TRBV28 to TRBJ2-7; 11 positions match TRBD1. Looked up from germline, CDR1 is MDHEN and CDR2 is SYDVKM. This CDR3 is built from 15 residues. The V gene end was trimmed by 4 bases and the J gene end by 3 bases; junction bases not matched to a gene: 5.

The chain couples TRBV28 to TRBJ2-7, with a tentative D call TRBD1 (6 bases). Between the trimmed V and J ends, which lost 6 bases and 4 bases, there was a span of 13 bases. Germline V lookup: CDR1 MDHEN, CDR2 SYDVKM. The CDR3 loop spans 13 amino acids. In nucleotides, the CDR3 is TGTGCCAGCAGCCCCGGCCAGGGGTACGAGCAGTACTTC. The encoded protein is CASSPGQGYEQYF.

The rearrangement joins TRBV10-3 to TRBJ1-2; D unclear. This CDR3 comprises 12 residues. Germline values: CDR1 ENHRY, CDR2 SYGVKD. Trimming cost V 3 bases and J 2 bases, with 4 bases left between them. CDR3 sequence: CAISDSNYGYTF. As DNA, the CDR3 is TGTGCCATCAGTGACAGCAACTATGGCTACACCTTC.

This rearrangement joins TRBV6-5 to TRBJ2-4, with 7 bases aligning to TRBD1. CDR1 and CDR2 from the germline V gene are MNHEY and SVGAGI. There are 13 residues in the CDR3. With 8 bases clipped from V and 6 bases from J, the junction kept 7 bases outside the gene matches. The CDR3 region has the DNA TGTGCCAGCTGGTTATCAGGGGGAAACATTCAGTACTTC. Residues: CASWLSGGNIQYF.

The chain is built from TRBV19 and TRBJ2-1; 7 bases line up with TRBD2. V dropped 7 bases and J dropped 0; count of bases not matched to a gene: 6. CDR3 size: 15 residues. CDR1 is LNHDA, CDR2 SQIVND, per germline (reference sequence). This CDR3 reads CASKGGSSSYNEQFF. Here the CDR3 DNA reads TGTGCCAGTAAGGGCGGGAGCAGCTCCTACAATGAGCAGTTCTTC.

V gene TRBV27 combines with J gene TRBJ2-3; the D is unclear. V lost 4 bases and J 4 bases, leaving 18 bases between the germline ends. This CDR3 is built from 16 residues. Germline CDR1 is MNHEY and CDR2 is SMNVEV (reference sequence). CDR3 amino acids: CASSSQQSLTADTQYF. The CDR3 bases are TGTGCCAGCAGTTCCCAACAGAGTTTGACGGCAGATACGCAGTATTTT.

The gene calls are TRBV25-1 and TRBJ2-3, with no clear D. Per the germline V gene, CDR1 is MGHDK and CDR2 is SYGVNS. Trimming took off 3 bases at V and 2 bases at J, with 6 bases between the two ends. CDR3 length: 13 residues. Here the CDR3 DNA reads TGTGCCAGCAGTGATTTGTACACAGATACGCAGTATTTT. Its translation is CASSDLYTDTQYF.

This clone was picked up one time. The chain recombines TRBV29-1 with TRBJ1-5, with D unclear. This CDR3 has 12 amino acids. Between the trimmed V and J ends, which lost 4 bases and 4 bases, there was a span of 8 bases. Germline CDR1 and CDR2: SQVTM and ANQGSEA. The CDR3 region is CSVGQGNQPQHF. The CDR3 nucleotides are TGCAGCGTTGGTCAAGGTAATCAGCCCCAGCATTTT.

CDR3 loop: CASTERVAQGKLFF. CDR3 DNA sequence: TGTGCCAGCACCGAGAGGGTCGCCCAGGGAAAACTGTTTTTT. The chain joins TRBV2 to TRBJ1-4; weak D call: TRBD1 (5 bases). CDR1 and CDR2 (germline): SNHLY, FYNNEI. V lost 7 bases and J 10 bases, leaving 19 bases between the germline ends. This CDR3 is 14 amino acids long. The full variable domain, completed using reference TRBV2 and TRBJ1-4, is EPEVTQTPSHQVTQMGQEVILRCVPISNHLYFYWYRQILGQKVEFLVSFYNNEISEKSEIFDDQFSVERPDGSNFTLKIRSTKLEDSAMYFCASTERVAQGKLFFGSGTQLSVL.

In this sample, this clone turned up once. The CDR3 DNA is TGCGCCAGCAGCCAAGGGTTGACACAGTTAAGTTTGAATACGCAGTATTTT. Its protein product is CASSQGLTQLSLNTQYF. This chain connects TRBV4-1 to TRBJ2-3, with D uncertain. The CDR3 runs to 17 residues. V was clipped by 1 base and J by 7 bases, with 21 bases between them. Germline-derived CDR1 and CDR2 are MGHRA and YSYEKL.

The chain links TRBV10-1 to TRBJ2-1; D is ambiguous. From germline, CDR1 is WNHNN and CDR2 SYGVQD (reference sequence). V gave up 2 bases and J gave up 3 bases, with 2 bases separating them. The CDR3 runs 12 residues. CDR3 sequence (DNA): TGCGCCAGCAGTGAGGTCTACAATGAGCAGTTCTTC. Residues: CASSEVYNEQFF.